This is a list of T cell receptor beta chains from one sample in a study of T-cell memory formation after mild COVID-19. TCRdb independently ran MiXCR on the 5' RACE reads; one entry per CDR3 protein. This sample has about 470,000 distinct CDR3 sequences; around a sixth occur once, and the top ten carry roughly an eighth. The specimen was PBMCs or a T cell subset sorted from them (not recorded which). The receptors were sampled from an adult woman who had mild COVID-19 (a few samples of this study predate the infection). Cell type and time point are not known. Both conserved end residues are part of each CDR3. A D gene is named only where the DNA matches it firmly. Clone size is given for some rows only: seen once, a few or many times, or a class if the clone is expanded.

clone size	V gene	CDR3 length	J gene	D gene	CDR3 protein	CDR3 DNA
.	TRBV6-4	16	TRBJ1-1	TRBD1	CVPLPGQGAVDTEAFF	TGTGTCCCACTCCCCGGACAGGGGGCGGTGGACACTGAAGCTTTCTTT
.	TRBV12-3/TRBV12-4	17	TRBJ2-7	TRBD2	CASSLRGGRASSYEQYF	TGTGCCAGCAGTTTGCGAGGCGGGAGGGCCAGCTCCTACGAGCAGTACTTC
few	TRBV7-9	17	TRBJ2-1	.	CASSSGLEGRSYNEQFF	TGTGCCAGCAGCTCAGGGCTAGAGGGACGCTCCTACAATGAGCAGTTCTTC
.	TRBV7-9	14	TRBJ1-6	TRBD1	CASVAGTAVSPLHF	TGTGCCAGCGTTGCCGGGACAGCGGTTTCACCCCTCCACTTT
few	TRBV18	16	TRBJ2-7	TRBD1	CASSNSGDRGLYEQYF	TGTGCCAGCTCAAATTCGGGGGACAGGGGGCTCTACGAGCAGTACTTC
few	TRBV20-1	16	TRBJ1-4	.	CSARDLTVATNEKLFF	TGCAGTGCTAGAGATCTGACAGTTGCAACTAATGAAAAACTGTTTTTT
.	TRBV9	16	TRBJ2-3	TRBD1	CASSLRDRGLTDTQYF	TGTGCCAGCAGCCTCCGGGACAGGGGGCTTACAGATACGCAGTATTTT
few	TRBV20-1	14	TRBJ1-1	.	CSATQSRGVNEAFF	TGCAGTGCTACCCAAAGCCGGGGGGTTAATGAAGCTTTCTTT
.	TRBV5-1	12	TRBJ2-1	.	CASSGLTNEQFF	TGCGCCAGCAGCGGACTTACCAATGAGCAGTTCTTC
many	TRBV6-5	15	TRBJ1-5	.	CASSYSGRHNQPQHF	TGTGCCAGCAGTTACTCGGGCAGGCATAATCAGCCCCAGCATTTT
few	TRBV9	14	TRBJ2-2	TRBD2	CASSGSGGTGELFF	TGTGCCAGCAGCGGTAGCGGGGGCACCGGGGAGCTGTTTTTT
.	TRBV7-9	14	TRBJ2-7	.	CASSFVSGVDEQYF	TGTGCCAGCAGCTTCGTTAGTGGAGTCGACGAGCAGTACTTC
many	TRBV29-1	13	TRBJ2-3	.	CSVRRDMADTQYF	TGCAGCGTTCGGCGGGACATGGCAGATACGCAGTATTTT
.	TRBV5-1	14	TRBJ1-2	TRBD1	CASSTGTGQLGYTF	TGCGCCAGCAGCACCGGGACAGGGCAGTTAGGCTACACCTTC
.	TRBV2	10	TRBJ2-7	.	CASRGGEQYF	TGTGCCAGCAGAGGAGGCGAGCAGTACTTC
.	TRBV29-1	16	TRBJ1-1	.	CSVRGAGAFANTEAFF	TGCAGCGTCCGCGGGGCAGGGGCTTTCGCGAACACTGAAGCTTTCTTT
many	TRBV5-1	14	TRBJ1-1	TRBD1	CASSSGQGATEAFF	TGCGCCAGCAGCTCGGGACAGGGGGCAACTGAAGCTTTCTTT
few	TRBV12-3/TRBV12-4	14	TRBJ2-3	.	CASSWRVSTDTQYF	TGTGCCAGCTCCTGGAGGGTCAGCACAGATACGCAGTATTTT
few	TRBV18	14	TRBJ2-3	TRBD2	CASSQREEEDTQYF	TGTGCCAGCTCACAGCGGGAAGAGGAAGATACGCAGTATTTT
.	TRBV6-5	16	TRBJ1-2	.	CASSYGSTPTNYGYTF	TGTGCCAGCAGTTACGGTTCGACACCCACTAACTATGGCTACACCTTC
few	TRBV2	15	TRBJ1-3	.	CASSGGILSGNTIYF	TGTGCCAGCAGTGGAGGGATACTCTCTGGAAACACCATATATTTT
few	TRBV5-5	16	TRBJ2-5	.	CASSPMAGTAGETQYF	TGTGCCAGCAGCCCTATGGCGGGGACGGCCGGAGAGACCCAGTACTTC
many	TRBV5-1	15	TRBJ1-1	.	CASSLVSGGLVEAFF	TGCGCCAGCAGCTTGGTTTCGGGGGGCCTAGTGGAAGCTTTCTTT
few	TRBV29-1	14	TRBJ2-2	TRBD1	CSVEGQGAAGELFF	TGCAGCGTAGAGGGACAGGGGGCGGCCGGGGAGCTGTTTTTT
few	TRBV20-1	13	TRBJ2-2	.	CSANRANTGELFF	TGCAGTGCTAACAGGGCGAACACCGGGGAGCTGTTTTTT
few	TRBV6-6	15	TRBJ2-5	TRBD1	CASSYGTGALKTQYF	TGTGCCAGCAGTTACGGGACAGGGGCGCTAAAGACCCAGTACTTC
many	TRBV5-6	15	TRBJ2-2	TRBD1	CASSLQGVNTGELFF	TGTGCCAGCAGCTTACAGGGGGTGAACACCGGGGAGCTGTTTTTT
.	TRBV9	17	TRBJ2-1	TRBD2	CASSVEVAGGRMNEQFF	TGTGCCAGCAGCGTAGAGGTGGCGGGAGGGAGAATGAATGAGCAGTTCTTC
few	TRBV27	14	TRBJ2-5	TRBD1	CASSSDRGPETQYF	TGTGCCAGCAGTTCCGACAGGGGGCCAGAGACCCAGTACTTC
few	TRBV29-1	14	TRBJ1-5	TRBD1	CSVSTGVGNQPQHF	TGCAGCGTGTCGACAGGGGTCGGTAATCAGCCCCAGCATTTT
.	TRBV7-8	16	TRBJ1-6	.	CASSLFVRGNNSPLHF	TGTGCCAGCAGCTTATTTGTCAGGGGTAATAATTCACCCCTCCACTTT
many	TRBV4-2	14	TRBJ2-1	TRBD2	CASSHGGSYNEQFF	TGTGCCAGCAGCCACGGGGGGTCCTACAATGAGCAGTTCTTC
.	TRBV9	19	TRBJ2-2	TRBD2	CASSFPPSGAGGNTGELFF	TGTGCCAGCAGCTTCCCCCCTAGTGGAGCGGGAGGGAACACCGGGGAGCTGTTTTTT
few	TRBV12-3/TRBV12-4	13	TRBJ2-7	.	CASRPDRFYEQYF	TGTGCCAGCAGGCCTGACAGGTTCTACGAGCAGTACTTC
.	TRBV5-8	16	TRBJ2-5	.	CASSLGAASGQETQYF	TGTGCCAGCAGCTTGGGTGCGGCGAGCGGCCAAGAGACCCAGTACTTC
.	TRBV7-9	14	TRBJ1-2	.	CASTEGGPGDGYTF	TGTGCCAGCACCGAGGGGGGGCCCGGGGATGGCTACACCTTC
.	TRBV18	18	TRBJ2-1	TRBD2	CASSPLYLRTSGHNEQFF	TGTGCCAGCTCACCCCTCTACCTGAGGACTAGCGGGCACAATGAGCAGTTCTTC
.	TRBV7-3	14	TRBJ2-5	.	CASSLTAGSETQYF	TGTGCCAGCAGCTTAACAGCAGGGAGTGAGACCCAGTACTTC
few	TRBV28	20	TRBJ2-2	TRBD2	CASSLVFGASGGKYTGELFF	TGTGCCAGCAGTTTAGTCTTCGGTGCTAGCGGGGGTAAATACACCGGGGAGCTGTTTTTT
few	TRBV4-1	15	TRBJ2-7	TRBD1	CASSPQNRGLDEQYF	TGCGCCAGCAGCCCCCAGAACAGGGGGCTGGACGAGCAGTACTTC
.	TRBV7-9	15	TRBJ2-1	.	CASSLLRVGYNEQFF	TGTGCCAGCAGCTTACTGAGAGTGGGGTACAATGAGCAGTTCTTC
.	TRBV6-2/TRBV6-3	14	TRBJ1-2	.	CASRRTVETGGYTF	TGTGCCAGCAGACGGACAGTCGAAACGGGTGGCTACACCTTC
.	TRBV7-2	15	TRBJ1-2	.	CASSPITDSLMGYTF	TGTGCCAGCAGCCCGATAACGGACAGCCTTATGGGCTACACCTTC
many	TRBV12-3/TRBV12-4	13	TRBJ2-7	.	CASSLGGNYEQYF	TGTGCCAGCAGTTTAGGTGGGAACTACGAGCAGTACTTC
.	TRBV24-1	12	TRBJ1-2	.	CATSDHNRGYTF	TGTGCCACCAGTGATCACAATAGGGGCTACACCTTC
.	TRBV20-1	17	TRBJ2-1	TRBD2	CSAPRTSGRASYNEQFF	TGCAGTGCTCCTCGGACTAGCGGGAGGGCCTCCTACAATGAGCAGTTCTTC
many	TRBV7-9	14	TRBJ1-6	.	CASSVSGNNSPLHF	TGTGCCAGCAGCGTGAGCGGGAATAATTCACCCCTCCACTTT
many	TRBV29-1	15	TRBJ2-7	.	CSVEIARRSSYEQYF	TGCAGCGTTGAAATCGCACGACGGAGCTCCTACGAGCAGTACTTC
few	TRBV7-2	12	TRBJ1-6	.	CASRSYNSPLHF	TGTGCCAGCAGAAGCTATAATTCACCCCTCCACTTT
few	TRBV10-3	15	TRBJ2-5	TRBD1	CAISRGTHTGETQYF	TGTGCCATCAGCAGGGGGACACACACGGGGGAGACCCAGTACTTC
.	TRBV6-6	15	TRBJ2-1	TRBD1	CASSSGQGAFYEQFF	TGTGCCAGCAGTTCGGGACAGGGGGCGTTTTATGAGCAGTTCTTC
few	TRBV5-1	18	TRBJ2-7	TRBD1	CASSPGPGTGYGTYEQYF	TGCGCCAGCAGCCCCGGTCCCGGGACAGGGTACGGAACCTACGAGCAGTACTTC
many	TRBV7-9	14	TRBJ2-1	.	CASSSGPTYNEQFF	TGTGCCAGCAGCTCGGGCCCTACCTACAATGAGCAGTTCTTC
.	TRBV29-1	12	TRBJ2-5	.	CSVEGNQETQYF	TGCAGCGTTGAGGGGAATCAAGAGACCCAGTACTTC
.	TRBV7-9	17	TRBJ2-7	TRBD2	CASSPNRTSGRGYEQYF	TGTGCCAGCAGCCCAAACCGGACTAGCGGGAGAGGCTACGAGCAGTACTTC